This record concerns one T cell receptor (beta chain) sequence. The sample carries other DNA sequences with the same CDR3. Naive CD8 cells lacked CD45RO and underwent positive selection for CCR7, leaving out terminally differentiated effector memory CD45RA+ cells. Execution of the assay was at deep level. Using immunoSEQ multiplex PCR, the repertoire was profiled, and TCRdb retains in-frame clones only, with some absent. The sample carries about 1,800,000 clones, about 95% recorded once. The data were taken from a study of shared clonotypes between healthy human individuals. Germline assignment: CDR1 MNHEY and CDR2 SVGAGI. CDR3 length: 15 amino acids. Trimming shortened V by 3 bases and J by 1 base, and 9 bases separated the two germline ends.

Sequenced material: naive CD8+ T cells sorted from blood. The chain has TRBV6-5 and TRBJ2-2; D ambiguous. This TCR derives from a man between 18 and 29 years old in good health. CDR3 residues: CASSYSDGNTGELFF. The DNA of the CDR3 is TGTGCCAGCAGTTATTCGGACGGGAACACCGGGGAGCTGTTTTTT.